This record looks at one T cell receptor (beta chain) sequence and its context. Its antigen is not known. Per the germline V gene, CDR1 is LNHNV and CDR2 is YYDKDF (reference sequence). Between the trimmed V and J ends, which lost 3 bases and 5 bases, there was a span of 10 bases. The CDR3 has 14 residues. These data are taken from a study of OX40 agonist ivuxolimab in advanced cancers. Turning to the study itself: With ivuxolimab, an agonistic anti-OX40 (CD134) antibody, patients were treated. Patients got intravenous ivuxolimab at 0.01 to 10 mg/kg every 2 weeks. Hepatocellular carcinoma, melanoma, renal cell or head and neck cancer affected the dose-escalation patients.

Here immunoSEQ multiplex PCR was the method, and the copy in TCRdb shows in-frame clones only, minus some. The sample holds around 28,000 clones, roughly nine tenths seen once. Whole-study findings and limits: The study observed clonal expansion of CD4+ and CD8+ blood T cells by week 6 at 0.1 to 3.0 mg/kg.

The source is an adult with an advanced solid tumor such as melanoma, head and neck, liver or kidney cancer. The sample was CD4+ or CD8+ T cells sorted from blood, taken in a trial of the OX40 agonist ivuxolimab. The chain combines TRBV15 with TRBJ1-4, with D possibly matching TRBD1 (5 bases). As DNA, the CDR3 is TGTGCCACCAGCAGTCCCCAGGGAAATGAAAAACTGTTTTTT. Protein sequence: CATSSPQGNEKLFF. Supplemented by reference TRBV15 and TRBJ1-4, the full variable domain reads DAMVIQNPRYQVTQFGKPVTLSCSQTLNHNVMYWYQQKSSQAPKLLFHYYDKDFNNEADTPDNFQSRRPNTSFCFLDIRSPGLGDTAMYLCATSSPQGNEKLFFGSGTQLSVL.